A single T cell receptor beta chain is shown here with its context. Its matching antigen is unknown. The data are from a study of T cells in localized non-small cell lung cancer. The assay was immunoSEQ multiplex PCR, and TCRdb's table has in-frame clones only and misses some. There are about 2,800 clones in the sample; 39% occur only once, and approximately 8.7% lies in the top ten. Study-level results: Adjacent uninvolved lung tissue had the highest T cell clonality, exceeding tumor. When the top 100 tumor clones were examined, a median about 60 of them also appeared in the adjacent lung, which was paired and uninvolved. A single tumor region was sequenced, leaving heterogeneity possible.

Germline V lookup: CDR1 SGHDN, CDR2 FVKESK. Trimming cost V 6 bases and J 12 bases, with 17 bases left between them. This CDR3 comprises 12 residues. This chain links TRBV14 with TRBJ1-1, with D possibly TRBD1 on 5 matching bases. The sample was lung tumor tissue, taken before any cancer treatment. This TCR came from a male donor older than 55 with stage I squamous cell lung carcinoma. The CDR3 here is CASSPDGWGSFF. The CDR3 DNA sequence: TGTGCCAGCAGTCCGGACGGCTGGGGGTCTTTCTTT.